Below are 24 T cell receptor beta chains sequenced from a single sample in a study of blood T cell repertoires in COVID-19. The data were produced by immunoSEQ multiplex PCR, yet TCRdb's version contains in-frame clones alone and is incomplete. The sample yields a few hundred thousand clones, roughly 87% seen once. The sample consisted of peripheral blood. These receptors were collected from a woman under 30 who had recovered from COVID-19.

A single count supports this clone. The chain recombines TRBV4-3 with TRBJ2-3, with TRBD1 matching over 8 bases. Per germline, CDR1 LGHNA and CDR2 YSLEER. Trimming removed 3 bases from V and 3 bases from J; junction bases left unmatched: 5. The CDR3 contains 15 residues. The CDR3 coding sequence is TGCGCCAGCAGCCAGCAGACAGGGGTGACAGATACGCAGTATTTT. Amino acid sequence: CASSQQTGVTDTQYF.

This chain links TRBV10-3 with TRBJ2-7; possible D gene TRBD2, 6 bases. Trimming shortened V by 6 bases and J by 2 bases, and 17 bases separated the two germline ends. This CDR3 has 15 residues. Per the germline V gene, CDR1 is ENHRY and CDR2 is SYGVKD. CDR3: CAISDARGTAYEQYF. The CDR3 bases are TGTGCCATCAGCGACGCCCGCGGGACCGCCTACGAGCAGTACTTC.

The chain has TRBV4-2 and TRBJ2-7, with 8 bases identical to TRBD2. Losses at the gene ends were 4 bases for V and 0 bases for J; bases not matched to a gene: 5. Germline values: CDR1 LGHNA, CDR2 YNFKEQ. The CDR3 runs 15 residues. CDR3 loop: CASSPGGEGSYEQYF. The CDR3 DNA is TGTGCCAGCAGCCCCGGGGGGGAAGGCTCCTACGAGCAGTACTTC.

On this clone itself: Mismatch with germline at one junction end may stem from a read error. The chain links TRBV5-8 to TRBJ1-1; 7 bases map to TRBD1. The CDR3 length is 14 residues. Per germline, CDR1 SGHTS and CDR2 YDEGEE. The CDR3 here is CASTLGQGGSEAFF. DNA of the CDR3: TGTGCCAGCACCTTGGGTCAGGGGGGAAGTGAAGCTTTCTTT.

This clone was detected only once. Within the sample, other DNA sequences also encode this same CDR3. The rearrangement uses TRBV13 and TRBJ2-3; D is unresolved. The V end lost 0 bases, the J end lost 6 bases, and 4 bases lay between the germline ends. This CDR3 comprises 12 residues. Germline V lookup: CDR1 PRHDT, CDR2 FYEKMQ (reference sequence). In nucleotides, the CDR3 is TGTGCCAGCAGCTTAGGCCGGGATACGCAGTATTTT. It encodes CASSLGRDTQYF.

The gene calls are TRBV12-5 and TRBJ1-1, with D perhaps matching TRBD1 (6 bases). CDR3 length: 16 amino acids. V was trimmed by 1 base and J by 1 base, leaving 13 bases between them. The germline gives CDR1 LGHNT, CDR2 FRNRAP. The CDR3: CASGLADHRENTEAFF. The CDR3 coding sequence is TGTGCTAGTGGTTTGGCCGACCACAGGGAGAACACTGAAGCTTTCTTT.

The chain recombines TRBV13 with TRBJ2-1; D is perhaps TRBD2 (5 bases). This CDR3 region has 14 residues. V was shortened by 5 bases and J by 5 bases, with 13 bases between the two germline ends. The germline V gene encodes CDR1 PRHDT and CDR2 FYEKMQ (reference sequence). The CDR3 spells CASSLRRVNNEQFF. In nucleotides, the CDR3 is TGTGCCAGCAGCCTCCGGCGGGTTAACAATGAGCAGTTCTTC.

This clone was observed a few times. The chain couples TRBV25-1 to TRBJ2-1; D is perhaps TRBD2 (6 bases). Trimming cost V 7 bases and J 2 bases, with 9 bases left between them. Germline CDR1 reads MGHDK; CDR2 reads SYGVNS. CDR3 length: 13 residues. The CDR3 DNA sequence: TGTGCCAGCACGGTAGCGGCCTACAATGAGCAGTTCTTC. This gives the protein CASTVAAYNEQFF. Filled out from reference TRBV25-1 and TRBJ2-1, the complete variable domain reads EADIYQTPRYLVIGTGKKITLECSQTMGHDKMYWYQQDPGMELHLIHYSYGVNSTEKGDLSSESTVSRIRTEHFPLTLESARPSHTSQYLCASTVAAYNEQFFGPGTRLTVL.

The rearrangement joins TRBV5-6 to TRBJ2-3, with 7 nucleotides matching TRBD2. V lost 1 base, J lost 0 bases, and 5 bases stayed unmatched. This CDR3 has 16 residues. Germline CDR1 SGHDT, CDR2 YYEEEE. The chain's CDR3 is CASSLLSGGSTDTQYF. CDR3 nucleotides: TGTGCCAGCAGCTTGTTATCCGGGGGGAGCACAGATACGCAGTATTTT.

The genes are TRBV19 and TRBJ2-7, with 7 nucleotides matching TRBD2. The CDR3 extends over 15 amino acids. CDR1 is LNHDA, CDR2 SQIVND, per germline (reference sequence). Trimming took 3 bases from V and 3 from J; bases not matched to a gene: 8. DNA for the CDR3: TGTGCCAGTAGTATCCAGGCTAGCGGTAACTACGAGCAGTACTTC. Translating it yields CASSIQASGNYEQYF. Looking up the rest from reference TRBV19 and TRBJ2-7 gives the full variable domain: DGGITQSPKYLFRKEGQNVTLSCEQNLNHDAMYWYRQDPGQGLRLIYYSQIVNDFQKGDIAEGYSVSREKKESFPLTVTSAQKNPTAFYLCASSIQASGNYEQYFGPGTRLTVT.

The chain is built from TRBV27 and TRBJ2-1, with a tentative D call TRBD1 (5 bases). Trimming shortened V by 7 bases and J by 3 bases, and 19 bases separated the two germline ends. The CDR3 sequence is 16 residues long. CDR1 MNHEY and CDR2 SMNVEV come from the germline V gene (reference sequence). DNA for the CDR3: TGTGCCAGCATTGGCCCCGGCAGGGTCTACTACAATGAGCAGTTCTTC. Encoded protein: CASIGPGRVYYNEQFF.

This chain uses TRBV6-1 with TRBJ2-7; 10 bases are a match to TRBD2. The CDR3 contains 16 residues. Trimming cost V 0 bases and J 5 bases; bases outside gene matches: 7. Germline loops: CDR1 MNHNS, CDR2 SASEGT. The CDR3 loop reads CASSEARLAGVNEQYF. The CDR3 nucleotides are TGTGCCAGCAGTGAAGCGCGGCTAGCGGGAGTAAACGAGCAGTACTTC.

The CDR3 is CSASPGSYNEQFF. In DNA form, the CDR3 reads TGCAGTGCTAGTCCAGGCTCCTACAATGAGCAGTTCTTC. The chain is built from TRBV20-1 and TRBJ2-1; no clear D gene. The CDR3 covers 13 residues. From germline, CDR1 is DFQATT and CDR2 SNEGSKA (reference sequence). With 3 bases removed from V and 0 bases from J, the gap between germline ends came to 6 bases.

The sample holds one count of this clone. The V and J genes are TRBV20-1 and TRBJ2-7; D remains ambiguous. The germline gives CDR1 DFQATT, CDR2 SNEGSKA (reference sequence). V dropped 4 bases and J dropped 4 bases, with 8 bases sitting between them. This CDR3 has 11 amino acids. The CDR3: CSAISRYEQYF. As DNA, the CDR3 is TGCAGTGCTATCTCGCGGTACGAGCAGTACTTC.

The sample holds one count of this clone. This sequence joins TRBV27 and TRBJ2-7; 8 bases agree with TRBD1. The ends lost 6 bases at V and 2 bases at J; junction bases unmatched: 3. The germline V gene encodes CDR1 MNHEY and CDR2 SMNVEV (reference sequence). This CDR3 has 13 residues. The CDR3 is CASRLTGAYEQYF. CDR3 nucleotide sequence: TGTGCCAGCAGGTTGACAGGGGCCTACGAGCAGTACTTC.

The rearrangement links TRBV6-4 to TRBJ2-1, with 11 bases identical to TRBD2. This CDR3 region has 14 residues. The V gene's germline CDR1 is MRHNA and CDR2 SNTAGT. J gave up 9 bases and V 5 bases, and 6 bases lay outside the gene matches. CDR3 sequence reads: CASSRSLAGAEQFF. CDR3 bases: TGTGCCAGCAGTAGATCACTAGCGGGAGCTGAGCAGTTCTTC.

This clone was detected only once. This rearrangement joins TRBV27 to TRBJ2-3; unclear D gene. Between the trimmed V and J ends, which lost 5 bases and 5 bases, there was a span of 11 bases. This CDR3 region has 13 residues. The germline V gene encodes CDR1 MNHEY and CDR2 SMNVEV (reference sequence). The CDR3 DNA follows: TGTGCCAGCAGTACTCAATTTGGAGATACGCAGTATTTT. Amino acid sequence: CASSTQFGDTQYF.

The chain couples TRBV18 to TRBJ2-6; TRBD1 aligns across 7 bases. CDR1 is KGHSH, CDR2 LQKENI, per germline. V lost 3 bases to trimming and J lost 0 bases; unmatched junction nucleotides: 2. This CDR3 is built from 16 residues. CDR3 in DNA: TGTGCCAGCTCACCGGGACAGCCCTCTGGGGCCAACGTCCTGACTTTC. Its protein product is CASSPGQPSGANVLTF.

In its sample, this clone was seen once. The CDR3 here is CASRRTGTSYEQYF. The CDR3 DNA is TGTGCCAGCAGACGAACCGGGACATCCTACGAGCAGTACTTC. The chain carries TRBV6-4 and TRBJ2-7; perhaps TRBD1 as D (6 bases). The CDR3 extends over 14 amino acids. Germline-derived CDR1 and CDR2 are MRHNA and SNTAGT. V was shortened by 6 bases and J by 1 base, with 13 bases between the two germline ends.

This chain joins TRBV2 and TRBJ2-5, with 11 bases matching TRBD2. The CDR3 consists of 15 residues. CDR1 is SNHLY, CDR2 FYNNEI, per germline. V trimming: 7 bases; J trimming: 2 bases; junction bases outside the gene matches: 6. The CDR3 loop reads CASTRTSGSQETQYF. For the CDR3, the DNA is TGTGCCAGCACCAGGACTAGCGGGTCACAAGAGACCCAGTACTTC.

The chain uses TRBV7-9 and TRBJ2-3; TRBD1 matches 8 bases. Germline V gene lookup returns CDR1 SEHNR and CDR2 FQNEAQ (reference sequence). V was clipped by 5 bases and J by 5 bases; unmatched bases: 9. The CDR3 consists of 15 residues. CDR3 DNA sequence: TGTGCCAGCAGCATGGGACAGGTCTTGGTAGATACGCAGTATTTT. Amino acids: CASSMGQVLVDTQYF.

The chain combines TRBV6-2 or TRBV6-3 with TRBJ2-5; D is perhaps TRBD2 (6 bases). CDR1 and CDR2 (germline): MNHEY, SVGEGT. Trimming removed 5 bases from V and 4 bases from J, with 8 bases in between. This CDR3 spans 12 amino acids. The chain's CDR3 is CASSTSLETQYF. In nucleotides, the CDR3 is TGTGCCAGCAGTACTAGCCTAGAGACCCAGTACTTC.

V gene TRBV19 combines with J gene TRBJ2-7; no definite D call. Trimming removed 3 bases from V and 3 bases from J, with 9 bases in between. Germline V gene data show CDR1 as LNHDA and CDR2 as SQIVND (reference sequence). The CDR3 covers 13 residues. In nucleotides, the CDR3 is TGTGCCAGTAGTATGTTCGCCAGCTACGAGCAGTACTTC. As protein: CASSMFASYEQYF.

The J gene is TRBJ2-4, the V gene TRBV11-2; TRBD2 matches 10 bases. The J segment lost 1 base and the V segment lost 3 bases, leaving 3 bases of the junction unmatched. Germline CDR1 reads SGHAT; CDR2 reads FQNNGV. This CDR3 is 16 amino acids long. The CDR3 region is CASSFASGSAKNIQYF. CDR3 DNA: TGTGCCAGCAGCTTTGCTAGCGGGAGTGCCAAAAACATTCAGTACTTC.